This TCR beta chain was identified in a study of cytomegalovirus exposure and HLA in healthy donors (dated by TCRdb to the late 2010s). About the full investigation: An earlier analysis of approximately 550 of the donors reported roughly 270 Gb of sequence data and some 120 million unique TCR beta sequences from 150 million to 200 million T cells. An early release that covered roughly 600 HLA-typed donors contained approximately 300 gigabases of sequencing data and around 80 million unique TCR sequences. The genetic ancestry cluster associated with self-reported Caucasian donors included about 81% of the 300 to 400 genotyped donors. The study aimed to test whether cataloging public T cell receptors could reveal signatures of past pathogen exposure. The study profiled the T cell repertoires of under 850 subjects by immunosequencing and related them to cytomegalovirus serostatus. Besides the first cohort of roughly 660 subjects, a separate validation cohort made up of some 110 different subjects was used. High-throughput TCR immunosequencing, statistical association of individual TCRs with disease status, and machine learning were combined to predict cytomegalovirus infection status. A later analysis re-examined previously published TCR beta repertoires from hundreds of donors and added high-resolution HLA genotyping to investigate patterns of TCR occurrence. In the later analysis, no new phenotypic data were used to find candidate immune exposures; instead, reliance was placed on TCR beta sequences and their occurrence across donors. To decide whether each TCR beta V gene segment behaved as functional or pseudogenic, an earlier analysis of 587 of the donors relied on high-throughput TCR beta sequencing. Donor age, sex, ethnicity and CMV serostatus were compiled alongside the repertoire data. A later genetic analysis used genome-wide SNP genotypes for about 65% of the roughly 670 donors, treating that subset as a discovery cohort. All discovery cohort repertoires had been generated using a single sequencing platform. HLA typing included class I and class II loci at four-digit resolution. Typing coverage varied by locus: roughly 629-640 donors for A, B, C, DRB1 and DQB1; more than 500 for DQA1; about 570 for DPA1; approximately 450 for DPB1. Because of strong linkage in the cohort, a handful of DR-DQ haplotypes were treated as single units for association and clustering. On average, over 200,000 unique TCR beta nucleotide sequences were sequenced per donor among 398 genotyped donors of the cohort, with roughly a sixth of those sequences being non-productive.

The cohort comprised hundreds of healthy bone marrow donors. At the time of sampling, every cohort member was nominally healthy, though immune exposures that went unrecorded were likely present. The donor tested CMV seronegative, placing the donor among the 350 or so seronegative members of the cohort. A peripheral blood sample was collected from each donor, and TCR beta sequencing was performed on peripheral blood mononuclear cells. Genomic DNA extraction from the blood cell samples was performed with the Qiagen DNeasy Blood Extraction Kit. To prepare the library, the immunoSEQ multiplex PCR assay was applied. For the multiplex PCR, a mixture combining 60 forward primers for TCR Vbeta segments and 13 reverse primers for TCR Jbeta segments was used. The CDR3 region of rearranged TCR beta genes was amplified from genomic DNA with a multiplex PCR assay. The amplified TCR beta libraries were sequenced on the Illumina HiSeq System as 87-base-pair reads. On the authors' methods: A later analysis tallied roughly 76 million unique TCR beta chains across the 666 repertoires, and some 12 million of those chains were shared by two or more donors. Raw reads were error-corrected and collapsed into unique sequences with a nearest-neighbor algorithm that merged closely related sequences to remove PCR and sequencing errors. V, D and J gene segments were assigned by aligning CDR3 sequences to IMGT reference sequences. For a sequence to be retained, a match of at least six nucleotides to both a V gene segment and a J gene segment was required. Rearrangements were classified as productive when the CDR3 lacked stop codons and remained in frame with V and J, and all other rearrangements were classified as non-productive. CDR3 was defined according to IMGT convention as the region running from the second conserved V-encoded cysteine to the conserved J-encoded phenylalanine. The earlier analysis of fewer than 700 of the donors excluded sequences that lacked an unambiguous match to a single V gene segment. An earlier analysis of fewer than 750 of the donors called V segments functional above 56.7% productive rearrangements and segregating when the between-donor standard deviation exceeded 5%. A statistical classification framework was built for diagnosing cytomegalovirus status from the catalog of TCR beta chain sequences. V and J gene assignment, in a later analysis, came from comparing TCR nucleotide sequences with IMGT/GENE-DB human TR gene sequences. A later analysis assigned CDR3 sequences and most-parsimonious VDJ recombination scenarios with the TCRdist pipeline. In a later analysis, each TCR beta chain was defined by its CDR3 amino acid sequence together with its V-gene family, and reads lacking a unique V-gene family were excluded. In a later analysis, approximately 590 highly shared, low-generation-probability nucleotide sequences were removed to address suspected cross-contamination and a sequencing artifact. In a later analysis, a clonal expansion index was calculated for each public chain from normalized within-repertoire ranks of inferred template counts. In a later analysis, generation probabilities were computed with a VDJ recombination model fitted to out-of-frame rearrangements, and the resulting probabilities were checked against IGoR. In a later analysis, TCR-TCR, TCR-HLA and TCR-CMV co-occurrence was scored with hypergeometric tests, and a repertoire-size bias correction was applied to TCR pairs. False discovery rates were estimated in a later analysis by permuting HLA or CMV assignments 20 times. A later analysis grouped co-occurring TCRs with DBSCAN, adding TCRdist sequence similarity when clustering within HLA-allele-positive subsets. Repertoires with fewer than 30,000 or more than 120,000 public chains, plus five repertoires with anomalous nucleotide sharing, were excluded from co-occurrence clustering. The clones in this table, taken by TCRdb from immuneACCESS, are in-frame only. Not every clone is retained; where verified, under half of the shortfall comes from an unresolved V gene, and the cause of the rest is unknown. Clone size and V and J calls were adopted from that table, with D and trimming inferred from the DNA. The sample contains 110,000 to 150,000 clones, 80% of them found a single time. Of the sample, under 5% falls within the top ten clones.

The research as a whole found: The classifier was reported to diagnose cytomegalovirus status with high specificity and sensitivity in both the original and validation cohorts. The study gave a list of 150 to 200 TCR beta chains associated with cytomegalovirus. Most TCR sequences were observed very rarely across donors, whereas some public TCRs were present in many individuals. Compared with equally common non-associated chains, HLA-associated TCR beta chains in a later analysis were more clonally expanded and had lower generation probabilities. Broadly in line with IMGT annotations, most TCR beta V segments showed up in productive rearrangements about 87% or about 30% of the time in an earlier analysis of 587 of the donors. A further reported finding was that TCR beta sequences accurately predicted the HLA-A and HLA-B alleles for most subjects in the first cohort. The 87-base-pair reads could not distinguish some IMGT-functional V segments, including TRBV6-2 and TRBV6-3, so those segments were excluded. According to a later analysis, parvovirus B19, influenza, CMV and Epstein-Barr virus appeared linked to several top co-occurrence clusters. Because HLA typing was unavailable for some donors at each locus, only the typed subset was used in association tests. In this cohort, only TCR beta chains were sequenced, and detectable features were limited by the absence of alpha or paired-chain data. When HLA alleles, especially DR and DQ, strongly co-occurred, TCR associations were difficult to assign to individual alleles. According to the authors, the approach could potentially be generalized to other disease states and immunological phenotypes. In vitro tests confirmed that a few of the cytomegalovirus-associated TCR beta chains recognize cytomegalovirus antigens. According to a later genetic analysis, donors in an Asian-associated ancestry cluster had fewer N-insertions in productive TCRs than the approximately 690-donor mean. A group of highly shared sequence variants was considered likely to be a technical artifact of the sequencing pipeline. The only immune exposure information available for the cohort was CMV serostatus. V-gene and J-gene trimming of TCR beta chains was associated with a missense DCLRE1C variant in a later genetic analysis, and the association was replicated in an independent cohort. Sequencing depth was assumed to be roughly uniform across donors in the presence/absence analyses, though that assumption may not hold. A later analysis found that most CMV-associated TCR beta chains appeared HLA-restricted, with HLA associations seemingly driven largely by CMV exposure. Correlated functional status among segregating V segments might be attributable to linkage disequilibrium, but an unknown experimental factor could not be ruled out. A later analysis found that TCR association rates varied across HLA loci, with DRB1 alleles showing the most associated TCRs and HLA-C alleles the fewest. Roughly 17 rarely observed V segments, including chromosome 9 orphons, were excluded from the earlier analysis of 550 to 700 of the donors because counts were too low. A later analysis associated about 16,000 TCR beta sequences with specific HLA alleles at a false discovery rate of 0.05.

To note about this clone: There is no known antigen for this receptor. There are no base qualities to consult, and no much larger clone falls within one base. The same CDR3 also results from other DNA sequences found in this sample.

The germline V gene supplies CDR1 MGHDK and CDR2 SYGVNS. V sheds 4 bases and J sheds 7 bases, leaving 8 bases between their ends. The CDR3 runs 13 residues from the cysteine to the phenylalanine. Here the CDR3 DNA is all that survives: 39 bases in frame from base 1. Sample: PBMCs. The V and J genes are TRBV25-1 and TRBJ1-6; tentative D gene TRBD1, with 5 bases matching. The receptor comes from a middle-aged man in good health and CMV-seronegative. In nucleotide form, the sequence is TGTGCCAGCAGTGGACAGAGCAATTCACCCCTCCACTTT. The resulting protein is CASSGQSNSPLHF.